Included here is one T cell receptor beta chain sequence, with context. These data are taken from a study of CD8 T cells in Susac syndrome. TEMRA cells were enriched by FACS, while CD8+ and CD4+ T cells were obtained through a negative isolation that was performed magnetically. The CDR3 runs 15 residues. Germline CDR1 reads GTSNPN; CDR2 reads SVGIG (reference sequence). The V segment lost 7 bases and the J segment 2 bases; nucleotides outside the gene matches: 9. The RNA input was roughly 0.45 to 1 ug, and it was reverse transcribed with random hexamers. Across 54 Vbeta and 13 Jbeta, TCR beta CDR3 was amplified with immunoSEQ multiplex PCR. TCRdb re-derived calls from the immunoSEQ multiplex PCR reads in MiXCR, one entry per CDR3 protein. This table has 190,000 or so distinct CDR3 sequences, about 95% appearing once.

The origin of this receptor is a human donor with multiple sclerosis. Sequenced input: CD4+ T cells from PBMCs. The genes are TRBV30 and TRBJ1-5; 9 positions match TRBD1. The CDR3 region has the DNA TGTGCCTCCCCCAACAGGGGGCTTTGCAATCAGCCCCAGCATTTT. Translating gives CASPNRGLCNQPQHF.